This T cell receptor (beta chain) was identified during a study of cytomegalovirus exposure and HLA in healthy donors (dated by TCRdb to about 2017). Looking at the study overall: An earlier analysis of several hundred of the donors reported over 250 Gb of sequence data and 95 million to 130 million unique TCR beta sequences obtained from 150 million to 200 million T cells. Using immunosequencing, the study profiled T cell repertoires from around 670 subjects and related those repertoires to cytomegalovirus serostatus. To predict cytomegalovirus infection status, the study brought together high-throughput TCR immunosequencing, statistical association of individual TCRs with disease status, and machine learning. In a later genetic analysis, genome-wide SNP genotypes for about three fifths of the 666 donors were used, and that subset was treated as a discovery cohort. The number of donors typed differed by locus, with roughly 629-640 for A, B, C, DRB1 and DQB1, 522 for DQA1, 600 to 610 for DPA1, and approximately 470 for DPB1. Of the 398 genotyped donors, about 84% fell in the genetic ancestry cluster associated with self-reported Caucasian donors. The later analysis used no new phenotypic data to find candidate immune exposures, relying instead on TCR beta sequences and their occurrence across donors. An earlier analysis of 587 of the donors used high-throughput TCR beta sequencing to judge whether each TCR beta V gene segment behaved as functional or pseudogenic. The study aimed to test whether cataloging public T cell receptors could reveal signatures of past pathogen exposure. Besides the first cohort of roughly 660 subjects, a separate validation cohort made up of over 100 different subjects was used. Donor age, sex, ethnicity and CMV serostatus were compiled alongside the repertoire data. Because of strong linkage in the cohort, four to six DR-DQ haplotypes were treated as single units for association and clustering. About 280 gigabases of sequencing data and 75 million to 85 million unique TCR sequences made up an early release that covered several hundred HLA-typed donors. HLA typing covered class I and class II loci at four-digit resolution. Every repertoire in the discovery cohort had been generated on one and the same sequencing platform. A later analysis re-examined previously published TCR beta repertoires from just over 650 donors and added high-resolution HLA genotyping to investigate patterns of TCR occurrence. Across around 400 genotyped donors of the cohort, an average of about 250,000 unique TCR beta nucleotide sequences per donor were sequenced, and approximately 17% of those sequences were non-productive. Beyond this particular receptor, the publication reports: Strong co-occurrence of HLA alleles, especially DR and DQ, made assigning TCR associations to individual alleles difficult. The presence/absence analyses assumed that sequencing depth was roughly uniform across donors, and that assumption may not be true. Because counts were too low, roughly 16 rarely observed V segments, including chromosome 9 orphons, were left out of the earlier analysis of about 620 of the donors. In a later analysis, TCR association rates were found to vary across HLA loci, with the most associated TCRs seen for DRB1 alleles and the fewest for HLA-C alleles. The study gave a list of 150 to 200 TCR beta chains associated with cytomegalovirus. In a later analysis, HLA-associated TCR beta chains showed more clonal expansion and lower generation probabilities than non-associated chains that were equally common. Because the 87-base-pair reads could not distinguish some IMGT-functional V segments, including TRBV6-2 and TRBV6-3, those segments were excluded. Correlated functional status among segregating V segments might reflect linkage disequilibrium, but an unknown experimental factor could not be ruled out. A later genetic analysis associated a missense DCLRE1C variant with V-gene and J-gene trimming of TCR beta chains, and an independent cohort replicated the association. Cytomegalovirus status was reported to be diagnosed by the classifier with high specificity and sensitivity in both the original and validation cohorts. Most TCR sequences were seen in very few donors, while some public TCRs were found in many individuals. A further reported finding was that TCR beta sequences accurately predicted the HLA-A and HLA-B alleles for most subjects in the first cohort. According to the authors, the approach could potentially be generalized to other disease states and immunological phenotypes. Compared with the 666-donor mean, donors in an Asian-associated ancestry cluster had fewer N-insertions in productive TCRs, according to a later genetic analysis. A later analysis found that most CMV-associated TCR beta chains appeared HLA-restricted, with HLA associations seemingly driven largely by CMV exposure. According to a later analysis, parvovirus B19, influenza, CMV and Epstein-Barr virus appeared linked to several top co-occurrence clusters. A group of highly shared sequence variants was considered likely to be a technical artifact of the sequencing pipeline. Because some donors lacked HLA typing at each locus, the association tests relied only on the typed subset. This cohort had only TCR beta chains sequenced, and the lack of alpha or paired-chain data limited which features could be detected. The only immune exposure information available for the cohort was CMV serostatus. Specific HLA alleles were associated with 15,000 to 20,000 TCR beta sequences at a false discovery rate of 0.05 in a later analysis. In an earlier analysis of approximately 600 of the donors, most TCR beta V segments were observed in productive rearrangements about 90% or about 30% of the time, broadly matching IMGT annotations. In vitro tests confirmed that a few of the cytomegalovirus-associated TCR beta chains recognize cytomegalovirus antigens.

This clone appeared a few times. What this receptor recognizes is not known. The record has no base qualities; no much larger clone is one base away. Library prep was done by the immunoSEQ multiplex PCR assay. For the multiplex PCR, a mixture combining 60 forward primers for TCR Vbeta segments and 13 reverse primers for TCR Jbeta segments was used. A multiplex PCR assay on genomic DNA amplified the CDR3 region of rearranged TCR beta genes. Amplified TCR beta libraries were sequenced as 87-base-pair reads on the Illumina HiSeq System. The study's processing was this. In a later analysis, 70 million to 95 million unique TCR beta chains were counted across the approximately 620 repertoires, and approximately 11 million of these chains were shared by at least two donors. A nearest-neighbor algorithm error-corrected the raw reads and collapsed the reads into unique sequences, merging closely related sequences to remove PCR and sequencing errors. Alignment of CDR3 sequences to IMGT reference sequences was used to assign V, D and J gene segments. For a sequence to be retained, at least a six-nucleotide match to both a V gene segment and a J gene segment was required. A rearrangement was called productive if the CDR3 had no stop codons and remained in frame with V and J, and every other rearrangement was called non-productive. Following IMGT convention, CDR3 was defined as the stretch from the second conserved V-encoded cysteine to the conserved J-encoded phenylalanine. In an earlier analysis of more than 550 of the donors, sequences lacking an unambiguous match to a single V gene segment were excluded. In an earlier analysis of 500 to 750 of the donors, V segments were called functional above 56.7% productive rearrangements and were called segregating when the between-donor standard deviation exceeded 5%. To diagnose cytomegalovirus status from the catalog of TCR beta chain sequences, a statistical classification framework was built. In a later analysis, TCR nucleotide sequences were compared against IMGT/GENE-DB human TR gene sequences so that V and J genes could be assigned. Using the TCRdist pipeline, a later analysis assigned CDR3 sequences along with most-parsimonious VDJ recombination scenarios. A later analysis defined each TCR beta chain by its CDR3 amino acid sequence plus V-gene family, and excluded reads lacking a unique V-gene family. To address suspected cross-contamination and a sequencing artifact, a later analysis removed a few hundred highly shared, low-generation-probability nucleotide sequences. In a later analysis, a clonal expansion index for each public chain was calculated from normalized within-repertoire ranks of inferred template counts. In a later analysis, generation probabilities were computed using a VDJ recombination model fitted to out-of-frame rearrangements, and the results were checked against IGoR. A later analysis scored TCR-TCR, TCR-HLA and TCR-CMV co-occurrence with hypergeometric tests, applying a repertoire-size bias correction to TCR pairs. A later analysis estimated false discovery rates by permuting HLA or CMV assignments 20 times. In a later analysis, co-occurring TCRs were grouped using DBSCAN, with TCRdist sequence similarity added in when clustering inside HLA-allele-positive subsets. For co-occurrence clustering, repertoires with fewer than 30,000 or more than 120,000 public chains were excluded, along with four to six repertoires with anomalous nucleotide sharing. TCRdb limited this immuneACCESS table to in-frame rearrangements with V and J called. A share of clones is missing; checked studies link under half to unresolved V genes, and the rest is unexplained. D and trimming come from the DNA, and the V and J calls and clone size come from that table. This sample gives around 150,000 clones in total; 79% of them show up just once. The ten largest clones capture about 1.1% of the sample.

In total, 500 to 700 healthy bone marrow donors made up the cohort. Cohort members were all nominally healthy when sampled, although unrecorded immune exposures were likely present. The donor tested CMV seronegative and was one of the 352 seronegative cohort members. A peripheral blood sample was collected from each donor, and TCR beta sequencing was performed on peripheral blood mononuclear cells. Genomic DNA was extracted from the blood cell samples with the Qiagen DNeasy Blood Extraction Kit. V lost 2 bases and J lost 2 bases; the stretch between them is 12 bases long. In the germline V gene, CDR1 corresponds to LGHNA and CDR2 to YNFKEQ. The CDR3 starts with the cysteine, ends with the phenylalanine, and has 16 residues. Kept here is only the CDR3 DNA, which spans 48 bases and is read in frame from base 1.

Sequencing was performed on PBMCs. Here the chain combines TRBV4-2 and TRBJ1-4; tentative D gene TRBD1, with 5 bases matching. The TCR was taken from a male donor in good health and CMV-seronegative. This receptor has the CDR3 CASSQNLGHTNEKLFF. The nucleotides read TGTGCCAGCAGCCAAAACTTGGGGCACACTAATGAAAAACTGTTTTTT.